This TCR beta chain was sequenced for a study of shared clonotypes between healthy human individuals (dated by TCRdb to the early 2020s). About the full investigation: The cohort comprised two women and a few men aged 18 to 49 years. For each donor, CD4 naive and CD4 memory were each run on three plates, CD8 naive on two plates, and CD8 memory on one plate. To estimate repertoire size and how much clonotypes are shared between individuals, the study performed deep sequencing of blood TCR repertoires from roughly five healthy adults. To increase sequencing depth and limit assay-specific biases, different laboratories used diverse techniques to prepare libraries and sequence TCR repertoires. Each donor's leukapheresis produced roughly between roughly 0.9 and 9 billion PBMCs.

Healthy HIV-negative adults with no recently reported acute infections or vaccinations were included as donors. Every donor was a Caucasian adult residing in Nashville, Tennessee, USA. CD4+ T cells were enriched by magnetic negative selection, after which naive cells were positively selected on CD45RA and the negative fraction was taken as the memory subset. After blood collection by leukapheresis, PBMCs were isolated using Ficoll-Histopaque density gradient centrifugation and then cryopreserved in the vapor phase of liquid nitrogen. Analytical flow cytometry was used to check the purity and quantity of each magnetically sorted T cell population. From each sorted fraction, genomic DNA was isolated and quantified by UV absorbance on a Nanodrop 2000c. Broader findings and caveats from the paper: Approximately 5% of naive CD4, approximately 3.7% of naive CD8, approximately 2% of memory CD4, and more than 0.35% of memory CD8 clonotypes were shared across several donors. Pairwise subsampling led to the expectation that sequencing depth would affect the degree of clonotype sharing among donors. Naive subsets generally had larger estimated clonotype richness than memory subsets did. Even with the large sequencing depth, rarefaction of the sorted-subset datasets indicated that sequencing was incomplete. The small number of donors limited the genetic and exposure-history diversity represented. Sampling was restricted to blood, and TCR repertoires in tissues likely differ from the TCR repertoires found in blood. Clonotypes shared by all four sorted-subset donors showed higher generation probabilities than non-shared clonotypes.

Trimming removed 0 bases from V and 14 bases from J, leaving 10 bases between the germline ends. The CDR3 spans 12 residues, from the cysteine through the phenylalanine. Here the CDR3 DNA is all that survives: 36 bases in frame from base 1. In the germline V gene, CDR1 corresponds to MNHEY and CDR2 to SVGAGI. Turning to this clone: Its antigen remains undetermined. Qualities for individual bases were not recorded, and no much larger clone is one base off.

Using the deep immunoSEQ assay, multiplex PCR amplified TCR CDR3 regions from genomic DNA. For each cell subset, the extracted genomic DNA was distributed evenly across all wells of several immunoSEQ 96-well plates, and each plate served as one replicate. For sorted subsets, each replicate PCR was loaded with approximately 0.2 ug genomic DNA, equivalent to 30,000 or so T cell genomes. Purified libraries were measured with a Qubit 3.0 fluorometer, size-checked on a Bioanalyzer 2100, and measured again with the KAPA Library Quantification kit. Every immunoSEQ 96-well plate was sequenced on a separate single-read 150-cycle Illumina NextSeq 550 flow cell. On the study's bioinformatics: The immunoSEQ output contained only junctional sequences without quality scores, so filtering could not match that applied to full-length reads. Sequences were annotated with PyIR, a Python wrapper for IgBLAST v1.9, and V/J genes and CDR3 were assigned using IMGT germline references. Reads were filtered out if the reads had weak V/J assignments (E-value above 1e-6), no CDR3, stop codons, out-of-frame junctions, or ambiguous translated residues. V3J clonotypes were defined by identical inferred V gene, J gene, and CDR3 amino acid sequence. The percentage overlap between two repertoires was calculated by dividing the number of shared unique clonotypes by the size of the smaller repertoire. Three approaches were used to assess repertoire richness: RTK rarefaction, the Chao1 estimator, and Recon v2.1 estimates of unobserved clonotypes. OLGA was used to compute generation probabilities for all TCRbeta clonotypes that the gDNA method yielded from a handful of donors. Imported from immuneACCESS, the table was reduced by TCRdb to in-frame sequences with V and J called. These copies leave out some clones; in studies compared against another copy, an unresolved V gene accounts for under half, and the cause of the remainder is not known. The DNA gave D and trimming, while V, J and clone size come from that table. The sample table contains some 1.1 million clones; only one count was recorded for 70% to 85% of them. The ten largest clonotypes hold almost 0.9% of the sample.

The chain couples TRBV6-5 to TRBJ1-4, with the D gene not clear enough to name. This clonotype was sampled from a man aged 18 to 30 in good health. Some clones in this sample may be carry-over from other donors' samples. Sequencing was performed on memory CD4+ T cells from PBMCs. Interpreted using the paper, the cell subset or site label stands for: CD45RA-negative fraction. The CDR3 in this case is CASSYSALLLFF. In nucleotide form, the sequence is TGTGCCAGCAGTTACTCGGCCCTCCTCCTGTTTTTT.